The 10 T cell receptor beta chains listed next were all sequenced from one sample in a study of blood T cell repertoires in COVID-19. Sequencing was performed with immunoSEQ multiplex PCR; in TCRdb, only in-frame clones are kept and a portion is missing. The sample includes 250,000 or so clones, about 86% seen only once; the top ten take roughly 2%. What was sequenced was peripheral blood. Source of these receptors: a man younger than 40 with active or convalescent COVID-19.

The genes are TRBV4-1 and TRBJ1-6, with TRBD1 as a possible D gene (6 bases). The CDR3 length is 17 residues. V lost 1 base, J lost 7 bases, and 17 bases lay in between. The germline CDR1 and CDR2 sequences are MGHRA and YSYEKL. The CDR3 sequence is CASSQVLRTDKNSPLHF. In nucleotides, the CDR3 is TGCGCCAGCAGCCAAGTATTACGGACAGATAAAAATTCACCCCTCCACTTT.

The rearrangement links TRBV12-5 to TRBJ2-7; 9 bases are shared with TRBD2. This CDR3 has 13 residues. Germline CDR1 LGHNT, CDR2 FRNRAP. J gave up 4 bases and V 6 bases, and 4 bases lay outside the gene matches. The CDR3 DNA sequence: TGTGCTAGTGGCCTAGCGGGGTGGTACGAGCAGTACTTC. Translating gives CASGLAGWYEQYF.

This rearrangement joins TRBV6-5 to TRBJ1-4; 9 bases map to TRBD1. The CDR3 length is 15 residues. The junction had 10 bases not matched to a gene; V was cut back by 6 bases and J by 8 bases. The germline gives CDR1 MNHEY, CDR2 SVGAGI. CDR3 DNA: TGTGCCAGCAGCGCAACAGGGGGCTCGGGCGAAAAACTGTTTTTT. It codes for CASSATGGSGEKLFF.

A single count supports this clone. The chain carries TRBV6-2 or TRBV6-3 and TRBJ1-2; TRBD1 agrees at 9 bases. Germline values: CDR1 MNHEY, CDR2 SVGEGT. Trimming took 2 bases from V and 4 from J; bases not matched to a gene: 8. The CDR3 contains 16 residues. The CDR3 sequence is CASSYPPYRGLYGYTF. The CDR3 DNA reads as TGTGCCAGCAGTTACCCGCCCTACAGGGGGCTCTATGGCTACACCTTC.

The chain combines TRBV5-1 with TRBJ2-1; D gene unclear. CDR1 is SGHRS and CDR2 is YFSETQ in the germline V gene. Trimming stripped 0 bases from V and 1 base from J, with 8 bases between. This CDR3 region has 15 residues. CDR3 sequence reads: CASSLVADSYNEQFF. The CDR3 DNA reads as TGCGCCAGCAGCTTGGTGGCAGATTCCTACAATGAGCAGTTCTTC.

The chain uses TRBV5-5 and TRBJ1-1, with D possibly matching TRBD1 (5 bases). The CDR3 spans 17 residues. Trimming removed 1 base from V and 4 bases from J, with 20 bases in between. CDR1 is SGHKS, CDR2 YYEKEE, per germline (reference sequence). DNA for the CDR3: TGTGCCAGCAGCTTGCAACCAGGCCCCGGGGGGGGCACTGAAGCTTTCTTT. It yields the protein CASSLQPGPGGGTEAFF. Based on the CDR3 plus reference TRBV5-5 and TRBJ1-1, the full variable domain is DAGVTQSPTHLIKTRGQQVTLRCSPISGHKSVSWYQQVLGQGPQFIFQYYEKEERGRGNFPDRFSARQFPNYSSELNVNALLLGDSALYLCASSLQPGPGGGTEAFFGQGTRLTVV.

This clone was counted a few times. The chain uses TRBV7-8 and TRBJ2-7; TRBD1 aligns across 8 bases. Germline V gene sequence: CDR1 SGHVS, CDR2 FQNEAQ. The junction had 7 bases not matched to a gene; V was cut back by 1 base and J by 5 bases. This CDR3 has 15 residues. For the CDR3, the DNA is TGTGCCAGCAGCTTAGACAGGGGGAGTTTCAACGAGCAGTACTTC. Translating it yields CASSLDRGSFNEQYF.

This clone was found once. The CDR3 region has the DNA TGTGCCAGCTCCCCCTGGGCTAGCGGGGGGTCCGGGCAAGAGACCCAGTACTTC. Translation gives CASSPWASGGSGQETQYF. This sequence joins TRBV2 and TRBJ2-5; 11 nucleotides agree with TRBD2. J was trimmed by 2 bases and V by 8 bases; bases with no gene match: 16. Germline loops: CDR1 SNHLY, CDR2 FYNNEI. There are 18 residues in the CDR3.

This sequence joins TRBV2 and TRBJ1-2; D might be TRBD1 (5 bases). CDR3 length: 13 residues. The ends were cut back, 10 bases at V and 3 bases at J, with 15 bases in the middle. Germline lookup yields CDR1 SNHLY and CDR2 FYNNEI. CDR3 nucleotides: TGTGCCACCAAAATCGGGGGGGACTATGGCTACACCTTC. It is translated as CATKIGGDYGYTF.

In this sample, this clone turned up once. The chain is built from TRBV24-1 and TRBJ2-1; 8 bases align to TRBD1. Losses at the gene ends were 4 bases for V and 7 bases for J; bases not matched to a gene: 8. Germline V gives CDR1 KGHDR, CDR2 SFDVKD. The CDR3 has 15 residues. CDR3 coding DNA: TGTGCCACCAGTGACAGGGGGCGCCCCGGAAATGAGCAGTTCTTC. Its translation is CATSDRGRPGNEQFF.